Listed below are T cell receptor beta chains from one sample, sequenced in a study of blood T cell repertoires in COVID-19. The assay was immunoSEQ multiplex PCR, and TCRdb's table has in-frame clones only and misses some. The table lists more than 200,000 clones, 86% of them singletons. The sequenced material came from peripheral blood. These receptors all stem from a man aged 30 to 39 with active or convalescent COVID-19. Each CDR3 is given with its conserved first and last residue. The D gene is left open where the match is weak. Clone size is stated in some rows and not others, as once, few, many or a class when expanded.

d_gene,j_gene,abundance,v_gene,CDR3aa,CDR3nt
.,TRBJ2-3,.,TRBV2,CASRSGTQYF,TGTGCCAGCAGGTCGGGGACGCAGTATTTT
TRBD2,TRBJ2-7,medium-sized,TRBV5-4,CASSPGRAGGFEQYF,TGTGCCAGCAGCCCAGGCCGAGCGGGGGGCTTCGAGCAGTACTTC
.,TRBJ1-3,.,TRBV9,CASSVEYSSGNTIYF,TGTGCCAGCAGCGTAGAGTACAGCTCTGGAAACACCATATATTTT
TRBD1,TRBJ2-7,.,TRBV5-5,CASSLWAGGSYEQYF,TGTGCCAGCAGCTTGTGGGCAGGGGGTAGCTACGAGCAGTACTTC
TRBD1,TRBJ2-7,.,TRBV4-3,CASSPGTGGEQYF,TGCGCCAGCAGCCCCGGGACAGGGGGCGAGCAGTACTTC
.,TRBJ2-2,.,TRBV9,CASKGVGTGELFF,TGTGCCAGCAAGGGGGTAGGCACCGGGGAGCTGTTTTTT
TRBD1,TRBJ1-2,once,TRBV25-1,CASSEVNRDRNYGYTF,TGTGCCAGCAGTGAAGTGAACCGGGACAGGAATTACGGCTACACCTTC
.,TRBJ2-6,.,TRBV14,CASSPREGAGANVLTF,TGTGCCAGCAGCCCCCGTGAGGGGGCTGGGGCCAACGTCCTGACTTTC
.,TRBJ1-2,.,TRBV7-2,CASSFGSGAANYGYTF,TGTGCCAGCAGCTTTGGTTCAGGGGCTGCTAACTATGGCTACACCTTC
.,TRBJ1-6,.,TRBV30,CAWSVKGAYNSPLHF,TGTGCCTGGAGTGTAAAGGGAGCATATAATTCACCCCTCCACTTT
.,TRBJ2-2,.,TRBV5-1,CASSFLQGSNTGELFF,TGCGCCAGCAGCTTTTTACAGGGATCGAACACCGGGGAGCTGTTTTTT
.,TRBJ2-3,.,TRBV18,CASSPVAADTQYF,TGTGCCAGCTCCCCCGTGGCGGCAGATACGCAGTATTTT
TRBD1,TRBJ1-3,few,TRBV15,CATSRDRGDSGNTIYF,TGTGCCACCAGCAGAGATAGAGGGGACAGTGGAAACACCATATATTTT
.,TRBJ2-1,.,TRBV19,CASTSRGRVSYNEQFF,TGTGCCAGTACCTCAAGGGGCAGGGTTTCCTACAATGAGCAGTTCTTC
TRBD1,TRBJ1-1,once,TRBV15,CATSRGGTVTEAFF,TGTGCCACCAGCAGAGGTGGGACAGTCACTGAAGCTTTCTTT
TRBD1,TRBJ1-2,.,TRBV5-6,CASSRTGTATFDGYTF,TGTGCCAGCAGCCGAACCGGGACAGCTACTTTTGATGGCTACACCTTC
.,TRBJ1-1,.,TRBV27,CASSLSSGPMNTEAFF,TGTGCCAGCAGTTTATCGTCAGGCCCCATGAACACTGAAGCTTTCTTT
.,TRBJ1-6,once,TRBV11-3,CASSLQSDNSPLHF,TGTGCCAGCAGCTTACAGAGCGATAATTCACCCCTCCACTTT
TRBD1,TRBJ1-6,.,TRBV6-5,CASKRTGEHSPLHF,TGTGCCAGCAAGAGGACAGGGGAACATTCACCCCTCCACTTT
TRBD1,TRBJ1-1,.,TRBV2,CASSGGTGDEAFF,TGTGCCAGCAGTGGCGGGACAGGGGATGAAGCTTTCTTT
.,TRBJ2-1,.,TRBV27,CASSLSLGSYSYNEQFF,TGTGCCAGCAGTTTATCATTGGGCAGTTACTCCTACAATGAGCAGTTCTTC
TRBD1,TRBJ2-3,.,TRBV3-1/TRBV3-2,CASSQDSGTGEDTQYF,TGTGCCAGCAGCCAAGATAGTGGGACAGGGGAAGATACGCAGTATTTT
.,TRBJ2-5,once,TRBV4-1,CASSQPGVTQYF,TGCGCCAGCAGCCAGCCGGGTGTGACCCAGTACTTC
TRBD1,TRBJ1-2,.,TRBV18,CASSPTDRGDYGYTF,TGTGCCAGCTCACCAACGGACAGGGGGGACTATGGCTACACCTTC
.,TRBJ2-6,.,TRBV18,CASSDGRSGANVLTF,TGTGCCAGCTCCGATGGTCGGTCTGGGGCCAACGTCCTGACTTTC
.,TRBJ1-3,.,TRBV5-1,CASSPLGVSGNTIYF,TGCGCCAGCAGCCCGTTAGGGGTCTCTGGAAACACCATATATTTT
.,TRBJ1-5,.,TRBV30,CAWSLGGNQPQHF,TGTGCCTGGAGTCTAGGGGGCAATCAGCCCCAGCATTTT
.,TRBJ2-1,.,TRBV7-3,CASSFSQGVSEQFF,TGTGCCAGCAGCTTTTCCCAGGGTGTTAGTGAGCAGTTCTTC
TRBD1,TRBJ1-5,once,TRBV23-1,CASSQGQGQPQHF,TGCGCCAGCAGTCAGGGACAGGGCCAGCCCCAGCATTTT
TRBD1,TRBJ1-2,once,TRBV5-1,CASSSGTGSGYTF,TGCGCCAGCAGCTCCGGGACAGGGTCTGGCTACACCTTC